This T cell receptor (beta chain) was observed in a study of vaccination and CD4 T cells after COVID-19. CD4+ T cells that had been cultured provided DNA sequenced with the Oncomine TCR Beta short-read assay. TCRdb re-derived calls from the PCR reads in MiXCR, one entry per CDR3 protein. The sample consists of 15,000 to 17,000 distinct CDR3 sequences, 42% of them appearing once. Germline lookup yields CDR1 MNHNS and CDR2 SASEGT. V was trimmed by 7 bases and J by 1 base, leaving 13 bases between them. The length of the CDR3 is 14 residues. The treatment was: roughly 10-day PBMC culture with coronavirus spike peptide pools or control peptides (ViraFEST assay). A word on this clonotype: What it binds is not known.

The sample taken for sequencing was cultured CD4+ T cells from blood. The V call is TRBV6-1, the J call TRBJ1-2, with D tentatively TRBD1 (6 bases). The receptor comes from a human donor with COVID-19. In nucleotides, the CDR3 is TGTGCCAGCAATGCCAGGGGCGGTAACTATGGCTACACCTTC. Translating it yields CASNARGGNYGYTF.